Listed below are T cell receptor beta chains from one sample, sequenced in a study of blood T cells in healthy people across ages. Each CDR3 protein gets one entry after TCRdb re-called the 5' RACE reads with MiXCR. The data contain approximately 780,000 distinct CDR3 sequences, about 26% of them singletons. The same data also went into a second study, on T cells of mothers and their children.

Sequenced input: blood. These receptors were taken from a boy aged 5-17 years in good health. The CDR3 runs from the conserved cysteine through the conserved F or W. Fields, in order: D gene, clone size, V gene, J gene, CDR3 protein, CDR3 DNA. D genes are given only for firm matches. Clone size, where shown, is once, few, many, or a class for clones that have expanded.

D: NA; size: few; V: TRBV11-2; J: TRBJ1-5; CDR3: CASSLGGGPQHF; DNA: TGTGCCAGCAGCTTAGGCGGCGGGCCCCAGCATTTT
D: TRBD2; size: few; V: TRBV30; J: TRBJ2-1; CDR3: CAWSVPGLGPYNEQFF; DNA: TGTGCCTGGAGTGTACCGGGACTAGGCCCCTACAATGAGCAGTTCTTC
D: TRBD2; size: NA; V: TRBV20-1; J: TRBJ2-5; CDR3: CSATLAGSGQETQYF; DNA: TGCAGTGCTACGCTAGCGGGCAGCGGCCAAGAGACCCAGTACTTC
D: NA; size: NA; V: TRBV28; J: TRBJ1-1; CDR3: CASSASGSKGEAFF; DNA: TGTGCCAGCAGCGCCTCGGGGAGCAAGGGTGAAGCTTTCTTT
D: NA; size: NA; V: TRBV20-1; J: TRBJ1-4; CDR3: CSARGGDNEKLFF; DNA: TGCAGTGCTAGAGGGGGAGATAATGAAAAACTGTTTTTT
D: NA; size: few; V: TRBV28; J: TRBJ1-4; CDR3: CASSLSRKLFF; DNA: TGTGCCAGCAGTTTAAGCAGAAAACTGTTTTTT
D: TRBD1; size: few; V: TRBV6-6; J: TRBJ2-2; CDR3: CASSPRGFSGELFF; DNA: TGTGCCAGCAGTCCCAGGGGGTTCAGCGGGGAGCTGTTTTTT
D: NA; size: NA; V: TRBV15; J: TRBJ2-5; CDR3: CATSRDLTIDQYF; DNA: TGTGCCACCAGCAGAGATCTCACGATTGACCAGTACTTC
D: NA; size: many; V: TRBV12-3/TRBV12-4; J: TRBJ2-3; CDR3: CATAPAEASTDTQYF; DNA: TGTGCCACCGCCCCTGCGGAGGCCAGCACAGATACGCAGTATTTT
D: NA; size: once; V: TRBV5-7; J: TRBJ2-7; CDR3: CASSLRKGERYEQYF; DNA: TGTGCCAGCAGCCTCCGTAAGGGGGAAAGGTACGAGCAGTACTTC
D: TRBD2; size: NA; V: TRBV6-1; J: TRBJ2-3; CDR3: CASSGEERGTDTQYF; DNA: TGTGCCAGCAGTGGGGAGGAGCGGGGGACAGATACGCAGTATTTT
D: TRBD2; size: NA; V: TRBV9; J: TRBJ2-4; CDR3: CASSVGTSGNIQYF; DNA: TGTGCCAGCAGCGTCGGGACTAGCGGGAACATTCAGTACTTC
D: NA; size: NA; V: TRBV18; J: TRBJ2-2; CDR3: CASSGTDYTGELFF; DNA: TGTGCCAGCAGCGGGACAGATTACACCGGGGAGCTGTTTTTT
D: NA; size: NA; V: TRBV6-6; J: TRBJ2-7; CDR3: CASSYRPTYEQYF; DNA: TGTGCCAGCAGTTACAGGCCAACCTACGAGCAGTACTTC
D: NA; size: few; V: TRBV3-1; J: TRBJ1-2; CDR3: CASSHRGGTYGYTF; DNA: TGTGCCAGCAGCCACCGGGGGGGAACTTATGGCTACACCTTC
D: NA; size: once; V: TRBV11-2; J: TRBJ1-3; CDR3: CASSQRLLGQTSGNTIYF; DNA: TGTGCCAGCAGCCAAAGACTCCTCGGACAGACCTCTGGAAACACCATATATTTT
D: NA; size: NA; V: TRBV11-2; J: TRBJ1-2; CDR3: CASSRDQRNYGYTF; DNA: TGTGCCAGCAGCCGAGACCAGCGGAACTATGGCTACACCTTC
D: NA; size: few; V: TRBV29-1; J: TRBJ1-2; CDR3: CSAAGGGYTF; DNA: TGCAGCGCCGCTGGGGGCGGCTACACCTTC
D: TRBD2; size: NA; V: TRBV6-5; J: TRBJ2-2; CDR3: CASSYSGPAGGLGTGELFF; DNA: TGTGCCAGCAGTTACTCTGGGCCAGCGGGGGGGCTTGGCACCGGGGAGCTGTTTTTT
D: NA; size: few; V: TRBV6-5; J: TRBJ1-4; CDR3: CASSYFDPGRLNEKLFF; DNA: TGTGCCAGCAGTTACTTCGATCCGGGGCGGCTTAATGAAAAACTGTTTTTT
D: TRBD1; size: few; V: TRBV20-1; J: TRBJ2-4; CDR3: CSAVRGQSKNIQYF; DNA: TGCAGTGCCGTACGGGGACAGTCTAAAAACATTCAGTACTTC
D: NA; size: few; V: TRBV4-1; J: TRBJ2-1; CDR3: CASSRSGVIYNEQFF; DNA: TGCGCCAGCAGCCGGTCGGGGGTAATCTACAATGAGCAGTTCTTC
D: NA; size: NA; V: TRBV7-2; J: TRBJ2-6; CDR3: CASSMESSGANVLTF; DNA: TGTGCCAGCAGTATGGAGAGCTCTGGGGCCAACGTCCTGACTTTC
D: NA; size: NA; V: TRBV29-1; J: TRBJ2-3; CDR3: CSVEAFRDTQYF; DNA: TGCAGCGTTGAAGCCTTTCGGGATACGCAGTATTTT
D: NA; size: NA; V: TRBV27; J: TRBJ2-6; CDR3: CASSPVTPGANVLTF; DNA: TGTGCCAGCAGTCCGGTGACCCCTGGGGCCAACGTCCTGACTTTC
D: NA; size: NA; V: TRBV7-9; J: TRBJ1-2; CDR3: CASWRSGTANYGYTF; DNA: TGTGCCAGCTGGCGTTCAGGGACGGCTAACTATGGCTACACCTTC